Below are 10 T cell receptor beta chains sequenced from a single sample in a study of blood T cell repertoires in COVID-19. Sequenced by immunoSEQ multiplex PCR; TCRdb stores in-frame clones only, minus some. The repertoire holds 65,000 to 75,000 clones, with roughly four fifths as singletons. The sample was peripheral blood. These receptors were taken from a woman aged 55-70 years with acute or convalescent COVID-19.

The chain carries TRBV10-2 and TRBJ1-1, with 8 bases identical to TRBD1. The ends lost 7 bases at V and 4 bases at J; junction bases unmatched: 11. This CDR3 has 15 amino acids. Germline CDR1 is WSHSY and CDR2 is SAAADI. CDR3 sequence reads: CASTADWQGATEAFF. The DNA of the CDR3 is TGCGCCAGCACCGCGGACTGGCAGGGGGCCACTGAAGCTTTCTTT.

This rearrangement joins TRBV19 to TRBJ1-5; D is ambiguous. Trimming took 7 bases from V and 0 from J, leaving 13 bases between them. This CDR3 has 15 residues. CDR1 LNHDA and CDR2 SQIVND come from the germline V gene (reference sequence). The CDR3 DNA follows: TGTGCCAGTACTGATCGGAGCTATAGCAATCAGCCCCAGCATTTT. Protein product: CASTDRSYSNQPQHF. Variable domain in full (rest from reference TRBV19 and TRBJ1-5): DGGITQSPKYLFRKEGQNVTLSCEQNLNHDAMYWYRQDPGQGLRLIYYSQIVNDFQKGDIAEGYSVSREKKESFPLTVTSAQKNPTAFYLCASTDRSYSNQPQHFGDGTRLSIL.

CDR3 in amino acids: CASSQGEELFF. The CDR3 nucleotides read TGTGCCAGCAGCCAAGGGGAGGAACTGTTTTTT. The chain has TRBV3-1 (or the pseudogene TRBV3-2) and TRBJ1-4; D call uncertain. V shed 1 base and J shed 12 bases, with 6 bases lying between them. The germline V gene has CDR1 LGHDT and CDR2 YNNKEL (reference sequence). The CDR3 is 11 amino acids.

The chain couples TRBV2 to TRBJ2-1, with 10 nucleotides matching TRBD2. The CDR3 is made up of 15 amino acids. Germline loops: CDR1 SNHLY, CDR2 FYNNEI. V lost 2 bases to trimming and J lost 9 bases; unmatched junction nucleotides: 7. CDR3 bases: TGTGCCAGCAGTGAAATAAGCGGGGGGGAAATTGAGCAGTTCTTC. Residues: CASSEISGGEIEQFF. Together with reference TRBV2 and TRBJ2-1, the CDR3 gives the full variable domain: EPEVTQTPSHQVTQMGQEVILRCVPISNHLYFYWYRQILGQKVEFLVSFYNNEISEKSEIFDDQFSVERPDGSNFTLKIRSTKLEDSAMYFCASSEISGGEIEQFFGPGTRLTVL.

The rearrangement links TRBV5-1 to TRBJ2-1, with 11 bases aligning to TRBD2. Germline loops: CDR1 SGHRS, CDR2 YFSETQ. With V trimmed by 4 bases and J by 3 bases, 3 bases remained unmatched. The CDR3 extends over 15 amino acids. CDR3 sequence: CASSKGLAVYNEQFF. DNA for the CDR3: TGCGCCAGCAGCAAGGGACTAGCGGTCTACAATGAGCAGTTCTTC.

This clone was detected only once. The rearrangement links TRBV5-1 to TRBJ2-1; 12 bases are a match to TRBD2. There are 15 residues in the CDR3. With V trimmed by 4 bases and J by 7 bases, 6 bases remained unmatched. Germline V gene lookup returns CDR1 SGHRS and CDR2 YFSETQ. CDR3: CASSTGTSGSNEQFF. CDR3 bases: TGCGCCAGCAGCACCGGGACTAGCGGGTCTAATGAGCAGTTCTTC.

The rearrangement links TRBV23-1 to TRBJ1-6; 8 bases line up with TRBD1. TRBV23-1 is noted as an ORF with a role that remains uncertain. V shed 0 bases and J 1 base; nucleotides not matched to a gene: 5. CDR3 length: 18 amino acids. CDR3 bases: TGCGCCAGCAGTCAATCTACCCAGGGGGCATCCTATAATTCACCCCTCCACTTT. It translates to CASSQSTQGASYNSPLHF.

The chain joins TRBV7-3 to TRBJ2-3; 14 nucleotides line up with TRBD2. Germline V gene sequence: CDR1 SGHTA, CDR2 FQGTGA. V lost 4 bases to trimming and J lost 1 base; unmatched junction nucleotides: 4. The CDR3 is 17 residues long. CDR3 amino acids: CASSSGTSGGGTDTQYF. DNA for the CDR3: TGTGCCAGCAGCTCCGGGACTAGCGGGGGAGGCACAGATACGCAGTATTTT.

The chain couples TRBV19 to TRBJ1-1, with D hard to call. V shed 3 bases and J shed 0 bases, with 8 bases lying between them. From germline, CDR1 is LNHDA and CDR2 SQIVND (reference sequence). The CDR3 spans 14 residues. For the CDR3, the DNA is TGTGCCAGTAGTATCAACGGGTTGAACACTGAAGCTTTCTTT. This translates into CASSINGLNTEAFF.

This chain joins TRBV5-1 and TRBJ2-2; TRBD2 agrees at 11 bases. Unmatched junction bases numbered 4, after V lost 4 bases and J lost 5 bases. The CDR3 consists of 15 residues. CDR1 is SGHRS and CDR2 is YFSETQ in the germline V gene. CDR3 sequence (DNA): TGCGCCAGCAGCCCCGGGACTAGCGGAACCGGGGAGCTGTTTTTT. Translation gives CASSPGTSGTGELFF.